One T cell receptor beta chain is described in this entry. Its target is unknown. Germline loops: CDR1 LNHDA, CDR2 SQIVND (reference sequence). This CDR3 is built from 17 residues. V lost 0 bases and J lost 7, with 21 bases in between. This specimen comes from a study of OX40 agonist ivuxolimab in advanced cancers. The protocol was immunoSEQ multiplex PCR, while the TCRdb copy is restricted to in-frame clones and leaves out a portion. Altogether 70,000 to 95,000 clones are present, around 82% being singletons, with the ten largest covering less than 4.5%. Findings of the study overall: On average, a greater number of expanded clones characterised CD8+ T cells relative to CD4+.

The chain has TRBV19 and TRBJ2-5; D is perhaps TRBD2 (5 bases). The sequence was collected from an adult with an advanced solid tumor such as melanoma, head and neck, liver or kidney cancer. The sample was CD4+ or CD8+ T cells sorted from blood, taken in a trial of the OX40 agonist ivuxolimab. CDR3 nucleotide sequence: TGTGCCAGTAGTATAGAAGTCCCGGGATCTGCTGGTGGGACCCAGTACTTC. Translating it yields CASSIEVPGSAGGTQYF.